This TCR beta chain was captured by sequencing in a study of CD8 T cells in ankylosing spondylitis (dated by TCRdb to 2015 to 2018). As for the study more broadly: The study set out to find disease-linked TCR variants by profiling T cell receptor beta repertoires in ankylosing spondylitis patients and healthy donors. The full study cohort was made up of about two dozen ankylosing spondylitis patients and around 100 healthy donors. Peripheral blood was sampled, and synovial fluid was additionally collected from ankylosing spondylitis patients. Points the paper makes about the study in general: Some TCR beta motif variants had previously been reported in synovial fluid and blood of reactive arthritis patients, which suggested common disease-initiation mechanisms. The disease-linked clones were reported to be significantly enriched in matched synovial fluid samples from ankylosing spondylitis patients. The disease-linked clones showed a CD8+ phenotype and occurred at relatively low frequencies in peripheral blood. A TCR beta motif of roughly 8 highly homologous amino acid variants appeared characteristic of blood from ankylosing spondylitis patients.

Comment on this clonotype: Its antigen is still unknown. Base qualities are not at hand, and no much larger clone is one base apart.

For sequencing, an Illumina HiSeq 2500 was employed. TCR beta libraries were prepared by quantitative 5'-RACE with molecular barcodes. In the paper's pipeline: Disease-linked TCR variants were identified with a new computational method built on a probabilistic model of VDJ rearrangement. TCRdb handled the public reads itself, with Q25 trimming in fastp and clone calling in MiXCR, and kept productive beta chains. Every distinct CDR3 protein forms one entry, paired with its most common genes and DNA. The V and J calls, along with clone size, are taken from TCRdb and not from the paper's own processing. The sample has around 480,000 distinct CDR3 sequences on record, approximately 17% of them singletons. Clones ranked in the top ten supply approximately 1% of the sample. CDR1 and CDR2 are drawn from the germline V gene: SGHRS, YFSETQ. V gives up 1 base and J gives up 4 bases, and the segment between their germline ends measures 16 bases. The CDR3, cysteine through phenylalanine, is 16 amino acids long. The DNA shown is the 48-base CDR3, in frame from base 1.

The sequence was obtained from a male donor with ankylosing spondylitis. The sequenced sample was blood, either unsorted or a sorted T cell fraction (not recorded which). The chain uses TRBV5-1 and TRBJ2-3; TRBD2 might be the D gene, on 7 matching bases. The encoded CDR3 is CASSLPLGGGADTQYF. The bases read TGCGCCAGCAGCTTGCCGCTTGGAGGGGGGGCAGATACGCAGTATTTT.